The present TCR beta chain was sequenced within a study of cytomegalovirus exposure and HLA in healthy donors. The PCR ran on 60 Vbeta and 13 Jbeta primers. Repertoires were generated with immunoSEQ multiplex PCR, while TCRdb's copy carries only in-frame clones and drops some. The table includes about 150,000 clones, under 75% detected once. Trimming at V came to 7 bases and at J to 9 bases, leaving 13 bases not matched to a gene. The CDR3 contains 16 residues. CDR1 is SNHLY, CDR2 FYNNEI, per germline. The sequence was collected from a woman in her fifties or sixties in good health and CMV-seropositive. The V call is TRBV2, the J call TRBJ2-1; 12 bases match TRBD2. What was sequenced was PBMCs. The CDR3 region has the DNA TGTGCCAGCATAGCTATTGCCGGACTAGCGGGAAGTGAGCAGTTCTTC. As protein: CASIAIAGLAGSEQFF.